The T cell receptor beta chain described here comes from a study of monozygotic twins with inflammatory bowel disease. Study observations and caveats: Fewer shared clonotypes with others were found in IBD patients than in healthy twins, especially with disease activity. Added variability in patient repertoires may stem from differing immunosuppressive treatments.

On this clonotype itself: The target antigen is unknown.

TCRdb re-called the 5' RACE reads; one entry per CDR3 protein, DNA not given. Its table records about 380,000 distinct CDR3 sequences. This CDR3 has 13 amino acids. Germline values: CDR1 DFQATT, CDR2 SNEGSKA (reference sequence). The chain employs TRBV20-1 and TRBJ2-4; TCRdb's assignment of TRBD1 cannot be checked, as there is no DNA. What was sequenced was blood. This TCR came from a human donor with ulcerative colitis or Crohn's disease, or a healthy co-twin of an affected twin (not recorded which). The CDR3 sequence: CSASLTGLNIQYF.